The text below deals with one T cell receptor beta chain. Patients of the Seattle cohort, enrolled during active infection, were followed longitudinally. The sample comes from a study of blood T cell repertoires in COVID-19. For the study at large: Both acute and convalescent COVID-19 samples were obtained from the United States, Italy and Spain.

As processed by the authors: Amplified reference gene primers provided the basis for estimating nucleated cell counts. Assay used: immunoSEQ multiplex PCR; TCRdb lists only in-frame clones, some missing. The V and J calls and the clone size are those of that table, but D and trimming were determined from the DNA. The sample records over 150,000 clones, under 85% being singletons. The length of the CDR3 is 15 residues. Looked up from germline, CDR1 is SGHVS and CDR2 is FQNEAQ. V lost 4 bases, J lost 9 bases, and 18 bases lay in between. The source material was peripheral blood. This TCR derives from a man of 80 years or more with COVID-19, enrolled during active disease. The chain links TRBV7-8 to TRBJ2-2, with a possible D match to TRBD2 (7 bases). The CDR3, as DNA: TGTGCCAGCAGCTCCCGGAGGGGGGGAGTTAGGGAGCTGTTTTTT. Translating it yields CASSSRRGGVRELFF.